The sequence of this T cell receptor beta chain was determined in a study of blood T cell dynamics during melanoma immunotherapy. V shed 0 bases and J 0 bases; nucleotides not matched to a gene: 10. The CDR3 contains 18 residues. Per germline, CDR1 LGHNA and CDR2 YSLEER. Time point in this sample: pre-treatment baseline. Method: immunoSEQ multiplex PCR; TCRdb's copy keeps in-frame clones and lacks some. This table has 14,000 or so clones, under 90% appearing once. This sequence joins TRBV4-3 and TRBJ1-2, with TRBD1 matching over 7 bases. The TCR sequence derives from a human donor with melanoma. The specimen comprised blood, sampled from a patient treated with checkpoint blockade. The CDR3 nucleotides are TGCGCCAGCAGCCAAGATTTGAGGGCAGGGGGAGCTAACTATGGCTACACCTTC. Its protein product is CASSQDLRAGGANYGYTF.